Below are 7 T cell receptor beta chains sequenced from a single sample in a study of cytomegalovirus exposure and HLA in healthy donors. 60 Vbeta and 13 Jbeta primers were used in PCR. The repertoire was sequenced with immunoSEQ multiplex PCR; TCRdb's copy has only in-frame clones and lacks some. Its clone listing holds approximately 76,000 clones. The sample consisted of PBMCs. These receptors all stem from a man between 18 and 35 years old in good health and CMV-seropositive.

J is TRBJ1-2 and V is TRBV27, with a tentative D call TRBD1 (6 bases). CDR3 size: 15 residues. With 5 bases removed from V and 0 bases from J, the gap between germline ends came to 13 bases. Germline V CDR1 and CDR2: MNHEY, SMNVEV (reference sequence). The CDR3 DNA is TGTGCCAGCAGTACCCAGGGGTTAGCTAACTATGGCTACACCTTC. It codes for CASSTQGLANYGYTF.

The chain joins TRBV7-6 to TRBJ2-5, with 10 positions matching TRBD2. CDR1 and CDR2 (germline): SGHVS, FNYEAQ. The CDR3 is 15 residues long. The junction had 6 bases not matched to a gene; V was cut back by 3 bases and J by 5 bases. The CDR3 region has the DNA TGTGCCAGCAGCTTTGGACTAGCGGTCGGGGAGACCCAGTACTTC. Translation: CASSFGLAVGETQYF.

The rearrangement joins TRBV6-1 to TRBJ1-1; D unresolved. This CDR3 region has 13 residues. V lost 6 bases, J lost 0 bases, and 8 bases lay in between. Germline CDR1 MNHNS, CDR2 SASEGT. The CDR3 is CASRTTLNTEAFF. The CDR3 DNA reads TGTGCCAGCAGGACTACCTTGAACACTGAAGCTTTCTTT.

The chain is built from TRBV5-4 and TRBJ2-2; 14 bases fit TRBD2. Trimming cost V 4 bases and J 1 base; bases outside gene matches: 6. Germline values: CDR1 SGHNT, CDR2 YYREEE (reference sequence). The CDR3 consists of 18 residues. The CDR3 reads CASSLGLAGGLNTGELFF. The CDR3 DNA follows: TGTGCCAGCAGCCTTGGACTAGCGGGGGGTCTGAACACCGGGGAGCTGTTTTTT.

On this clone: Germline and junction disagree at one end, which may indicate a read error. This chain uses TRBV7-9 with TRBJ1-1; 8 bases are a match to TRBD1. The CDR3 has 16 amino acids. Germline CDR1 reads SEHNR; CDR2 reads FQNEAQ (reference sequence). In DNA, the CDR3 is TGTGCCAGCAGCTTCATACGGGACAGGCGGATTAATGAAACTTTCTTT. Protein product: CASSFIRDRRINETFF.

This chain links TRBV15 with TRBJ1-1, with D possibly TRBD1 on 5 matching bases. Germline lookup yields CDR1 LNHNV and CDR2 YYDKDF (reference sequence). The CDR3 has 13 residues. V shed 8 bases and J shed 2 bases, with 12 bases lying between them. CDR3 nucleotide sequence: TGTGCCACCCTTCAAGGGGCCAACACTGAAGCTTTCTTT. This encodes CATLQGANTEAFF.

The chain recombines TRBV28 with TRBJ2-3; D is possibly TRBD2 (6 bases). The V end was cut by 4 bases, the J end by 3 bases, with 14 bases between. Germline V CDR1 and CDR2: MDHEN, SYDVKM. The CDR3 consists of 15 residues. CDR3 coding DNA: TGTGCCAGCAGTTCATCGGGGGTTGGGACAGATACGCAGTATTTT. Protein: CASSSSGVGTDTQYF.